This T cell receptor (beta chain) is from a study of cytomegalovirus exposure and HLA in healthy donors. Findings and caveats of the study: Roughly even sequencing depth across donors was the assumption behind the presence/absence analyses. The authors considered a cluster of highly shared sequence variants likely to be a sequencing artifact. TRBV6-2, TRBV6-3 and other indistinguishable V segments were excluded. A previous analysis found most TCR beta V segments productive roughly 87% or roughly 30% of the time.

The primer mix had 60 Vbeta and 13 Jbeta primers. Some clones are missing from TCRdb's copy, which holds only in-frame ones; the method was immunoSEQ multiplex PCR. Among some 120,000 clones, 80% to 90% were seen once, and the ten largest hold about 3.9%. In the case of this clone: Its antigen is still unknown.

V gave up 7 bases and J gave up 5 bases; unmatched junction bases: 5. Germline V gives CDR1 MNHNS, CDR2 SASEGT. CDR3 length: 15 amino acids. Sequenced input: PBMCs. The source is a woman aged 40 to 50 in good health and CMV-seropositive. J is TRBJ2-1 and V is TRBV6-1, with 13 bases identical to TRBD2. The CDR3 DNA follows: TGTGCCAGCATGAGGACTAGCGGGAGCCACAATGAGCAGTTCTTC. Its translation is CASMRTSGSHNEQFF.